This record covers a single TCR beta chain. Antigen unknown. A junction end diverges from the germline sequence, so it may reflect a read error. The sample originates from a study of graft-versus-host responses after intestinal transplantation. Study-level background: The recipients all started with anti-thymocyte globulin induction and then took tacrolimus and steroids for 3 to 4 years.

General observations from the study: GvH clones turned up in recipient marrow; some had shown up first in ileum or blood.

The V gene's germline CDR1 is LNHDA and CDR2 SQIVND (reference sequence). The CDR3 totals 17 residues. Clones were sequenced by immunoSEQ multiplex PCR, and TCRdb holds only the in-frame ones, with some missing. The table includes about 46,000 clones, over 80% detected once. The material sequenced was PBMCs, taken roughly 860 days after a first intestinal transplant, on the day of a second. The genes are TRBV19 and TRBJ2-3, with 7 bases matching TRBD2. This TCR was recovered from a human patient who received an intestinal transplant, so some T cells may come from the graft donor. The CDR3, as DNA: TGTGCCGGTAGCGATCCTAAGTCTAGCGGAGGCACAGATACGCAGTATTTT. As protein: CAGSDPKSSGGTDTQYF.